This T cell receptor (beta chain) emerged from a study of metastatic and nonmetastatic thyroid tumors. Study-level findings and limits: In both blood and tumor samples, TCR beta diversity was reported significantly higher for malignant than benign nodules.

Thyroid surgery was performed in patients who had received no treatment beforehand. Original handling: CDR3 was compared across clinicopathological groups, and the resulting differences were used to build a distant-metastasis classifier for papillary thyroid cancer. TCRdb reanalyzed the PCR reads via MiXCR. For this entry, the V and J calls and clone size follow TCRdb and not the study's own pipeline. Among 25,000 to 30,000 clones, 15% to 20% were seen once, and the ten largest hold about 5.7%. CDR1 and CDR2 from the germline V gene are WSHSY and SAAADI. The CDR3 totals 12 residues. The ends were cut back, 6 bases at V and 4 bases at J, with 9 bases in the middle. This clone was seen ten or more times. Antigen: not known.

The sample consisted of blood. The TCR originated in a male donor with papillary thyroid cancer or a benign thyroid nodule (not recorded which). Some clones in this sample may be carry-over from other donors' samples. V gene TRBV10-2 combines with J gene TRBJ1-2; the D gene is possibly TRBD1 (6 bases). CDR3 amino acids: CASRTDSYGYTF. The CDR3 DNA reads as TGCGCCAGCAGGACGGACAGCTATGGCTACACCTTC.